A single sample is the source of the 20 T cell receptor beta chains below, sequenced in a study of T cells after yellow fever vaccination. One entry per CDR3 protein, called by TCRdb with MiXCR from the 5' RACE reads. The sample consists of about 130,000 distinct CDR3 sequences, under 8.5% of them appearing once. Source: CD4+ T cells sorted from PBMCs, taken around 10 days after the first yellow fever vaccination. These receptors originate from a man between 18 and 29 years old who received the YFV17D yellow fever vaccine.

This clonotype has just a few counts. The V gene is TRBV4-1, the J gene TRBJ2-7, with D perhaps matching TRBD2 (6 bases). CDR1 is MGHRA, CDR2 YSYEKL, per germline. The CDR3 loop spans 14 amino acids. Trimming stripped 3 bases from V and 3 bases from J, with 12 bases between. CDR3 sequence (DNA): TGCGCCAGCAGCCATCTGAGCGGGTACTACGAGCAGTACTTC. Amino acid sequence: CASSHLSGYYEQYF.

In its sample, this clonotype was seen many times. The gene calls are TRBV6-5 and TRBJ2-7, with D possibly matching TRBD1 (6 bases). CDR3 length equals 14 residues. In germline, CDR1 is MNHEY, CDR2 SVGAGI. V was shortened by 2 bases and J by 3 bases, with 11 bases between the two germline ends. The CDR3 DNA follows: TGTGCCAGCAGTTACACCAGAGGGGGCTACGAGCAGTACTTC. The encoded protein is CASSYTRGGYEQYF.

This clonotype showed up many times. The rearrangement links TRBV5-1 to TRBJ1-5; D is unclear. This CDR3 comprises 14 residues. V was shortened by 4 bases and J by 2 bases, with 10 bases between the two germline ends. Germline values: CDR1 SGHRS, CDR2 YFSETQ. CDR3 nucleotides: TGCGCCAGCAGCGTCCTCGGGGGCAATCAGCCCCAGCATTTT. This translates into CASSVLGGNQPQHF.

This clonotype was seen many times. The V and J genes are TRBV19 and TRBJ1-1; D is unclear. The CDR3 length is 15 residues. Deletions cut 7 bases from V and 1 base from J, with 16 bases between. Germline CDR1 reads LNHDA; CDR2 reads SQIVND (reference sequence). As DNA, the CDR3 is TGTGCCAGTAAGACCCATTCTCCGGAGAACACTGAAGCTTTCTTT. Translating gives CASKTHSPENTEAFF.

This clonotype was seen ten or more times. The chain joins TRBV5-1 to TRBJ2-3, with 14 nucleotides matching TRBD2. CDR3 length: 15 amino acids. Germline CDR1 reads SGHRS; CDR2 reads YFSETQ. V was pared by 7 bases and J by 5 bases, with 6 bases of the junction left unmatched. CDR3 loop: CASRVGTSGGDTQYF. The CDR3 bases are TGCGCCAGCCGCGTCGGGACTAGCGGGGGAGATACGCAGTATTTT.

This CDR3 reads CASSTGSGNTIYF. In nucleotides, the CDR3 is TGTGCCAGCAGCACGGGTTCTGGAAACACCATATATTTT. The chain recombines TRBV11-3 with TRBJ1-3; D call uncertain. V lost 5 bases and J 1 base, leaving 6 bases between the germline ends. The length of the CDR3 is 13 residues. CDR1 is SGHNT, CDR2 YENEEA, per germline.

This clonotype was seen repeatedly, ten times or more. The chain employs TRBV20-1 and TRBJ2-3, with D perhaps being TRBD1 or TRBD2 (6 bases each). Trimming stripped 3 bases from V and 4 bases from J, with 14 bases between. The CDR3 covers 14 residues. Germline V gene data show CDR1 as DFQATT and CDR2 as SNEGSKA (reference sequence). For the CDR3, the DNA is TGCAGTGCTAGGTCGGGGGCTCGGCCAGATACGCAGTATTTT. Protein sequence: CSARSGARPDTQYF.

This clonotype was recorded at least ten times. The V gene is TRBV5-1, the J gene TRBJ2-2; tentatively, D is TRBD2 (5 bases). CDR1 is SGHRS and CDR2 is YFSETQ in the germline V gene. V was clipped by 1 base and J by 5 bases, with 12 bases between them. This CDR3 has 15 amino acids. The CDR3 protein is CASSLSTSETGELFF. The CDR3 nucleotides read TGCGCCAGCAGCTTGAGCACTAGTGAGACCGGGGAGCTGTTTTTT.

In this sample, this clonotype turned up a few times. The chain links TRBV7-2 to TRBJ2-1, with TRBD1 matching 7 bases. The CDR3 is 14 amino acids. Germline CDR1 is SGHTA and CDR2 is FQGNSA. J lost 4 bases, V lost 5 bases, and 5 bases had no gene match. The CDR3 loop is CASSLQGMYNEQFF. In DNA, the CDR3 is TGTGCCAGCAGCCTACAGGGGATGTACAATGAGCAGTTCTTC.

In its sample, this clonotype was seen many times. This chain uses TRBV5-1 with TRBJ1-1, with TRBD1 as a possible D gene (5 bases). Trimming removed 2 bases at V and 0 bases at J, with 8 bases between. Germline loops: CDR1 SGHRS, CDR2 YFSETQ. CDR3 length equals 14 residues. CDR3 residues: CASSLGVLNTEAFF. Here the CDR3 DNA reads TGCGCCAGCAGCTTAGGGGTATTGAACACTGAAGCTTTCTTT.

This clonotype was observed at least ten times. The rearrangement joins TRBV5-1 to TRBJ2-2, with D perhaps given as TRBD1 or TRBD2 (5 bases each). The CDR3 has 17 residues. Germline V lookup: CDR1 SGHRS, CDR2 YFSETQ. The V end lost 3 bases, the J end lost 1 base, and 16 bases lay between the germline ends. The CDR3 loop is CASSWGPVHGNTGELFF. The DNA of the CDR3 is TGCGCCAGCAGCTGGGGACCTGTCCACGGGAACACCGGGGAGCTGTTTTTT.

This clonotype was counted at least ten times. The J gene is TRBJ2-5, the V gene TRBV7-2; the D is unclear. The germline V gene encodes CDR1 SGHTA and CDR2 FQGNSA. The CDR3 has 14 amino acids. Trimming cost V 5 bases and J 2 bases, with 12 bases left between them. The CDR3 here is CASSRWAGQETQYF. CDR3 sequence (DNA): TGTGCCAGCAGCAGATGGGCCGGGCAAGAGACCCAGTACTTC.

This clonotype was seen at least ten times. V is TRBV4-1 and J is TRBJ2-4, with TRBD1 identical over 9 bases. V shed 0 bases, J shed 16 bases, and the junction held 7 bases outside the gene matches. The CDR3 has 13 amino acids. Germline-derived CDR1 and CDR2 are MGHRA and YSYEKL. The CDR3 here is CASSQEGTGPGYF. The CDR3 bases are TGCGCCAGCAGCCAAGAGGGGACAGGGCCCGGATACTTC.

This clonotype was counted ten times or more. This chain links TRBV5-1 with TRBJ1-6, with 7 bases that match TRBD1. CDR1 and CDR2 (germline): SGHRS, YFSETQ. The CDR3 is 15 amino acids. After removal of 5 bases from V and 7 bases from J, the junction contained 9 bases not matched to a gene. CDR3 sequence (DNA): TGCGCCAGCAGTAAAACCGGGACAGTCAATTCACCCCTCCACTTT. Protein product: CASSKTGTVNSPLHF.

This clonotype has ten or more counts. The genes are TRBV7-2 and TRBJ2-2; 7 bases map to TRBD1. Germline lookup yields CDR1 SGHTA and CDR2 FQGNSA. The CDR3 consists of 16 residues. Unmatched junction bases numbered 2, after V lost 1 base and J lost 0 bases. CDR3 in amino acids: CASSLGGTANTGELFF. CDR3 sequence (DNA): TGTGCCAGCAGCTTAGGTGGGACAGCGAACACCGGGGAGCTGTTTTTT.

This clonotype was recorded at least ten times. The CDR3 protein is CAISFTGELFF. In DNA, the CDR3 is TGTGCCATCAGTTTCACCGGGGAGCTGTTTTTT. The chain couples TRBV10-3 to TRBJ2-2; D is uncertain. Trimming took 5 bases from V and 4 from J, leaving 2 bases between them. Germline CDR1 reads ENHRY; CDR2 reads SYGVKD. This CDR3 has 11 amino acids.

This clonotype was picked up many times. V and J are TRBV29-1 and TRBJ2-3, with 10 positions matching TRBD1. This CDR3 contains 12 residues. V shed 7 bases, J shed 5 bases, and the junction held 3 bases outside the gene matches. CDR1 and CDR2 from the germline V gene are SQVTM and ANQGSEA. The CDR3 nucleotides read TGCAGCGGACAGGGGGCGGAAGATACGCAGTATTTT. Translating it yields CSGQGAEDTQYF.

V usage is TRBV5-1 and J usage is TRBJ1-2; maybe TRBD1 (6 bases). V was pared by 0 bases and J by 5 bases, with 8 bases between. The germline CDR1 and CDR2 sequences are SGHRS and YFSETQ. The CDR3 extends over 13 amino acids. CDR3: CASSLDREYGYTF. DNA for the CDR3: TGCGCCAGCAGCTTGGACAGGGAGTATGGCTACACCTTC.

This clonotype was counted many times. This rearrangement joins TRBV9 to TRBJ1-1; D is unresolved. There are 13 residues in the CDR3. V lost 4 bases to trimming and J lost 5 bases, with 12 bases between them. Germline CDR1 is SGDLS and CDR2 is YYNGEE. CDR3 nucleotide sequence: TGTGCCAGCAGCTTTTGGAGGGATACTGAAGCTTTCTTT. This gives the protein CASSFWRDTEAFF.

Concerning this clonotype: The junction departs from the called germline gene at one end, perhaps through a read error. The chain joins TRBV2 to TRBJ2-3, with no clear D. CDR1 is SNHLY and CDR2 is FYNNEI in the germline V gene. This CDR3 has 11 amino acids. The CDR3 region is CANSVSDTQYF. The CDR3 DNA reads as TGTGCCAACAGTGTGTCAGATACGCAGTATTTT.